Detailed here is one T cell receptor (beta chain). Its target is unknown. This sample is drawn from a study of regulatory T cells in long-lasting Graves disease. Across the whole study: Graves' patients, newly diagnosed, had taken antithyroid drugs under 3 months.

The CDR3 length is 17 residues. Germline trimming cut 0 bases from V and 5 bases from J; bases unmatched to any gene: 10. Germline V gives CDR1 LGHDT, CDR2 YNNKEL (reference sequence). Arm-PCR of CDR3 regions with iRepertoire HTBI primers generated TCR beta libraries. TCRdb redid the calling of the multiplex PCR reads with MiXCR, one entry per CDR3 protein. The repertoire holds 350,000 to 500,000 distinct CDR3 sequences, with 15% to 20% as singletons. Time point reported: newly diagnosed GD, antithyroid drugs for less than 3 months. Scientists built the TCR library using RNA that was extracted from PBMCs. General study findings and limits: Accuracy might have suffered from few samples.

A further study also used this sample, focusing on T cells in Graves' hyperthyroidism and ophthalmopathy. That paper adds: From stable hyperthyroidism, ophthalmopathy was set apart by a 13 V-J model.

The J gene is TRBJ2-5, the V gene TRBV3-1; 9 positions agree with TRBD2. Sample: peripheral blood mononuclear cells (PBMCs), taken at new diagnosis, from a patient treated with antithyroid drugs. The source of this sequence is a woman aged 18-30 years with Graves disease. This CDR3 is CASSQEVGLAGRETQYF. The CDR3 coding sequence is TGTGCCAGCAGCCAAGAAGTGGGTCTAGCGGGACGGGAGACCCAGTACTTC.